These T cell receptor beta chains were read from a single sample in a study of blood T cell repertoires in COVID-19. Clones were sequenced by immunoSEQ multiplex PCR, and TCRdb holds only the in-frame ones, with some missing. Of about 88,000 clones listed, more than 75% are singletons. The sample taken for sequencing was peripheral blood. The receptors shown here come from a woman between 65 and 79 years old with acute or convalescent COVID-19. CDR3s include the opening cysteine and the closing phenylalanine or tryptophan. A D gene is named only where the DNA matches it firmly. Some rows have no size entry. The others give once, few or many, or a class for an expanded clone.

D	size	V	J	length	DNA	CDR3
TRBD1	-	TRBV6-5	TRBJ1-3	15	TGTGCCAGCAGGACCCGGGACAGTTCTGGAAACACCATATATTTT	CASRTRDSSGNTIYF
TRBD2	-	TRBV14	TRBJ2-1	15	TGTGCCAGCAGCCGCTCGGCTAGCGGGGCTCATGAGCAGTTCTTC	CASSRSASGAHEQFF
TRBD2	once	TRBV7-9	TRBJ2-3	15	TGTGCCAGCAGCTCCTCTAGCGGGAGCACAGATACGCAGTATTTT	CASSSSSGSTDTQYF
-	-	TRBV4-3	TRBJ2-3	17	TGCGCCAGCAGCCCCAGGGGGACGGGAGGGGGGACAGATACGCAGTATTTT	CASSPRGTGGGTDTQYF
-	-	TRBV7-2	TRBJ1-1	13	TGTGCCAGCAGCTTTAGGGGCAACACTGAAGCTTTCTTT	CASSFRGNTEAFF
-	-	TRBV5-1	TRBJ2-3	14	TGCGCCAGCAGCCCCGAGGGATTCACAGATACGCAGTATTTT	CASSPEGFTDTQYF
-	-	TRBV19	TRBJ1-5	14	TGTGCCAGTAGTATGGCGGCAAGCAATCAGCCCCAGCATTTT	CASSMAASNQPQHF
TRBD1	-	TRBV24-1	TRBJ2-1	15	TGTGCCACCAGTGTCAACCCAGGGGGCCCTAATGAGCAGTTCTTC	CATSVNPGGPNEQFF
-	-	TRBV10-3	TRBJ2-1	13	TGTGCCATCGACTCAGGGGCTGGGAATGAGCAGTTCTTC	CAIDSGAGNEQFF
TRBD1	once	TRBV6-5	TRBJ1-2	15	TGTGCCAGCAAGGGGGGGACAGGGGGCGCAGATGGCTACACCTTC	CASKGGTGGADGYTF
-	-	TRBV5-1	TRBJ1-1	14	TGCGCCAGCTCATCGGGGGGTACGAACACTGAAGCTTTCTTT	CASSSGGTNTEAFF
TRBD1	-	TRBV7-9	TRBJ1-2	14	TGTGCCAGCAGCTTGTTAGGGGGCGCGGAAGGCTACACCTTC	CASSLLGGAEGYTF
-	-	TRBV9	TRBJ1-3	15	TGTGCCAGCAGCGTAGCGGGGTTCTCTGGAAACACCATATATTTT	CASSVAGFSGNTIYF
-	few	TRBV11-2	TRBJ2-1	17	TGTGCCAGCAGCTTAGTAGGTGGGGCAGGTACCTACAATGAGCAGTTCTTC	CASSLVGGAGTYNEQFF
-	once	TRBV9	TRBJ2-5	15	TGTGCCAGCAGCGGGTCCGTAGAACCCCACGAGACCCAGTACTTC	CASSGSVEPHETQYF
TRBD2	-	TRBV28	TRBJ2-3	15	TGTGCCAGCAGGGCGACTAGCGGGACAAGAGATACGCAGTATTTT	CASRATSGTRDTQYF
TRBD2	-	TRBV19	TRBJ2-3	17	TGTGCCAGTAGTCAACTAGCGGACCCCTCTGGCACAGATACGCAGTATTTT	CASSQLADPSGTDTQYF
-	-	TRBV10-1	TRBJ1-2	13	TGCGCCAGCAGTGAGTCGAAGGAGCGCGGCTACACCTTC	CASSESKERGYTF
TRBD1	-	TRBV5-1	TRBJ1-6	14	TGCGCCAGCGCGCGACAGGGGGAAGGATCACCCCTCCACTTT	CASARQGEGSPLHF
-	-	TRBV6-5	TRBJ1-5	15	TGTGCCAGCAGTTCGACAGTCTATAGCAATCAGCCCCAGCATTTT	CASSSTVYSNQPQHF
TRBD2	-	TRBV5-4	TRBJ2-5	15	TGTGCCAGCAGCTCCCGACTAGCGGGGGAAGAGACCCAGTACTTC	CASSSRLAGEETQYF
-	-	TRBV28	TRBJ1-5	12	TGTGCCAGCAGTTCACCGCGACAGCCCCAGCATTTT	CASSSPRQPQHF
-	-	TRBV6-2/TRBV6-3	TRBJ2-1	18	TGTGCCAGCAGTTACTCTCGAGACAGGATGGGGTCCTACAATGAGCAGTTCTTC	CASSYSRDRMGSYNEQFF
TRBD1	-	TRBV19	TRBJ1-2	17	TGTGCCAGTAGTCCGACGACAGGGGGGGGAACTAACTATGGCTACACCTTC	CASSPTTGGGTNYGYTF
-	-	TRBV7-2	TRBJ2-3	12	TGTGCCAGCAGCCCACGCGGAGATACGCAGTATTTT	CASSPRGDTQYF
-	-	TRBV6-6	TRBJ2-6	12	TGTGCCGGAGAATCTGGGGCCAACGTCCTGACTTTC	CAGESGANVLTF
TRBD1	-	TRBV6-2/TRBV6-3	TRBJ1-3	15	TGTGCCAGCAGTTACCGACAGGGGCCTGGAAACACCATATATTTT	CASSYRQGPGNTIYF
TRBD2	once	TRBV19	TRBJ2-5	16	TGTGCCAGTAGTATTGCGGGGGGCGCGTTTACAGAGACCCAGTACTTC	CASSIAGGAFTETQYF
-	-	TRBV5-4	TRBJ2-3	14	TGTGCCAGCAGAGCCGTCCTGATCACAGATACGCAGTATTTT	CASRAVLITDTQYF
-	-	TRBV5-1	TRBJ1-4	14	TGCGCCAGCCACGAGGGCGCAACTAATGAAAAACTGTTTTTT	CASHEGATNEKLFF
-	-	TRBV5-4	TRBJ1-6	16	TGTGCCAGCAGCCTAGGCTTCTCTCACTATAATTCACCCCTCCACTTT	CASSLGFSHYNSPLHF
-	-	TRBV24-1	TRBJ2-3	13	TGTGCCACCGGGAAAGGGGGCACAGATACGCAGTATTTT	CATGKGGTDTQYF
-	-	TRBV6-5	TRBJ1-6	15	TGTGCCAGCAGTTCGGGGGGAGTCGGGGATTCACCCCTCCACTTT	CASSSGGVGDSPLHF
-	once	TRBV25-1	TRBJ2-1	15	TGTGCCAGCAGTGAGCCCCCGGGGACATACAATGAGCAGTTCTTC	CASSEPPGTYNEQFF
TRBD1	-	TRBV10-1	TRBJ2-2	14	TGCGCCAGCAGTCCTGACAGGGACACCGGGGAGCTGTTTTTT	CASSPDRDTGELFF
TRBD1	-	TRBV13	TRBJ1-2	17	TGTGCCAGCAGCTTAGCCCCAGGGGGACAGTTAAACTATGGCTACACCTTC	CASSLAPGGQLNYGYTF
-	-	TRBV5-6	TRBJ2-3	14	TGTGCCAGCAGCCCATGGACTAGCACAGATACGCAGTATTTT	CASSPWTSTDTQYF
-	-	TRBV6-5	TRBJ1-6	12	TGTGCCACCGGGTACGTTAATTCACCCCTCCACTTT	CATGYVNSPLHF
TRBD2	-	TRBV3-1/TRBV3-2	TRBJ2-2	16	TGTGCCAGCAGCCAAGGGCTAGCGGAGAACACCGGGGAGCTGTTTTTT	CASSQGLAENTGELFF
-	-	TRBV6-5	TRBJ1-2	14	TGTGCCAGCTCCAACCCCGGGAACAGCTATGGCTACACCTTC	CASSNPGNSYGYTF
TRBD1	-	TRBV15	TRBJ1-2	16	TGTGCCACCAGGACAGGGGGCGAGCGAGGTTACTATGGCTACACCTTC	CATRTGGERGYYGYTF
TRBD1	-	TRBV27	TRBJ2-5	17	TGTGCCAGCAGTTTACGCCCTAGGGACAGGTCTGGGGAGACCCAGTACTTC	CASSLRPRDRSGETQYF
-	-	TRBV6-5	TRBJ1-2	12	TGTGCCACCTCCCTCGGGGATTATGGCTACACCTTC	CATSLGDYGYTF
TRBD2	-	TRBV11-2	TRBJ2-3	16	TGTGCCAGCAGCTTAGGAGCGGGGGGGCTTCTGGGTACGCAGTATTTT	CASSLGAGGLLGTQYF
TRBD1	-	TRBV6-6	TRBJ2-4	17	TGTGCCAGCAGTCCCGCGGGACAGGGGATTACCAAAAACATTCAGTACTTC	CASSPAGQGITKNIQYF
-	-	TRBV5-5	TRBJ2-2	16	TGTGCCAGCAGCCCAAGGGAGACGGAGAACACCGGGGAGCTGTTTTTT	CASSPRETENTGELFF
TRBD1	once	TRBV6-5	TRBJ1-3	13	TGTGCCAGCCAGGGGGTAGGCGGAAACACCATATATTTT	CASQGVGGNTIYF
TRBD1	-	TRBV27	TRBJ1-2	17	TGTGCCAGCAGTTTATCCGGATATGACAGGGGATTTTATGGCTACACCTTC	CASSLSGYDRGFYGYTF
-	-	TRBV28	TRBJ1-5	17	TGTGCCAGCAGTCCGCAGTCAGGGGCCGGGGGCAATCAGCCCCAGCATTTT	CASSPQSGAGGNQPQHF
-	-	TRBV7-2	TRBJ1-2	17	TGTGCCAGCAGCTTAAGGGGGGCGTGGGAGGGGAACTATGGCTACACCTTC	CASSLRGAWEGNYGYTF
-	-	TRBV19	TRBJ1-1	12	TGTGCCAGTAGTAGCGTCGGGGTCGAGGCTTTCTTT	CASSSVGVEAFF
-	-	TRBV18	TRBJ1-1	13	TGTGCCAGCTCAGCAGGGGAGAGCACTGAAGCTTTCTTT	CASSAGESTEAFF
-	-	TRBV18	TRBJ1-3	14	TGTGCCAGCTCACCAACATTCGAAGGAAACACCATATATTTT	CASSPTFEGNTIYF
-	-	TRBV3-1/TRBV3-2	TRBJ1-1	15	TGTGCCAGCAGCCAGGGACGAAACGGGCGGGGAGCAGCTTTCTTT	CASSQGRNGRGAAFF